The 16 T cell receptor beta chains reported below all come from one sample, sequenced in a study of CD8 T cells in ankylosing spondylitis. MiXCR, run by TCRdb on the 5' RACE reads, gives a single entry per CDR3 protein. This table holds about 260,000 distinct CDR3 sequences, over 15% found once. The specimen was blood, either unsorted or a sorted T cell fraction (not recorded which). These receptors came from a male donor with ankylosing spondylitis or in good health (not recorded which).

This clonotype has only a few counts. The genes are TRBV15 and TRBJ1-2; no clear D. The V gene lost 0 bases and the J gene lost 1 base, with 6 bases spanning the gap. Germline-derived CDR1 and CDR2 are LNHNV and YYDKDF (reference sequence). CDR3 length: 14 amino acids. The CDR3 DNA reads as TGTGCCACCAGCAGAGATCGCAATAACTATGGCTACACCTTC. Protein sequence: CATSRDRNNYGYTF.

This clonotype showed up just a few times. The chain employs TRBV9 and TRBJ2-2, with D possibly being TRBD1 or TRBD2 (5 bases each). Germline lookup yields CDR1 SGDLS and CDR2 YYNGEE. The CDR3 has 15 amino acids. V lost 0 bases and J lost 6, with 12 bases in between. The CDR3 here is CASSVEAMGAGELFF. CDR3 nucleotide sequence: TGTGCCAGCAGCGTAGAGGCTATGGGGGCCGGGGAGCTGTTTTTT.

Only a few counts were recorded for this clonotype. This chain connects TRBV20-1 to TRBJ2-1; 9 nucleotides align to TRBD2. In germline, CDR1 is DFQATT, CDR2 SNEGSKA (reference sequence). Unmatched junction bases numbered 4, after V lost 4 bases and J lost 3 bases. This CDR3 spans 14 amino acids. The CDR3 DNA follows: TGCAGTGCTAATCTAGCGGGAAGCTACAATGAGCAGTTCTTC. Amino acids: CSANLAGSYNEQFF.

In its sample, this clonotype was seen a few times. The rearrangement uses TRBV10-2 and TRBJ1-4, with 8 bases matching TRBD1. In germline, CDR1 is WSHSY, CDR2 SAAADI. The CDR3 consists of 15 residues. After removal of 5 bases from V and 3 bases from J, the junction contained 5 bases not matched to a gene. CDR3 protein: CASSSGQGANEKLFF. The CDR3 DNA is TGCGCCAGCAGTAGCGGACAGGGAGCTAATGAAAAACTGTTTTTT.

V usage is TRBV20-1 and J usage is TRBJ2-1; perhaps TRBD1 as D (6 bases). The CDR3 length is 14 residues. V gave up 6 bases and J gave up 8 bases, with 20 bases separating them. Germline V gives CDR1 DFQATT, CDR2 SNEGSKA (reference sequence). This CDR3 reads CSASGQPQRDEQFF. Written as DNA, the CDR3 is TGCAGTGCCAGCGGACAGCCACAACGCGATGAGCAGTTCTTC.

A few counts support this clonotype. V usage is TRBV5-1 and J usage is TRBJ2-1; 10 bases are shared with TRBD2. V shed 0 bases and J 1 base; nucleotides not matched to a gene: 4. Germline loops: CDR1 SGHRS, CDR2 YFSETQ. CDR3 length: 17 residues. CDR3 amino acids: CASSLASSGSSYNEQFF. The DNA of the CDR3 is TGCGCCAGCAGCTTGGCGTCTAGCGGGAGTTCCTACAATGAGCAGTTCTTC.

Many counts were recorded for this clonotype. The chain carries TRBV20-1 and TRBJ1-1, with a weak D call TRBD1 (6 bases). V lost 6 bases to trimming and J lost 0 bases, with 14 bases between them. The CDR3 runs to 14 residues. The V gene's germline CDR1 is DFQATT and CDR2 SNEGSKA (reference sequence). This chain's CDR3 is CSAPPTGLNTEAFF. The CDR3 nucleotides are TGCAGTGCGCCGCCGACAGGTCTGAACACTGAAGCTTTCTTT.

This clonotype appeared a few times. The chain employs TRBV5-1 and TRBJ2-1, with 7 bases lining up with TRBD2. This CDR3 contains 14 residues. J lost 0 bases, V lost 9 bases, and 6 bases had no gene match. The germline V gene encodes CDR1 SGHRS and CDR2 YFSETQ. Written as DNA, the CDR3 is TGCGCCACCAAAGCGGGGAGCTCCTACAATGAGCAGTTCTTC. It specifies CATKAGSSYNEQFF.

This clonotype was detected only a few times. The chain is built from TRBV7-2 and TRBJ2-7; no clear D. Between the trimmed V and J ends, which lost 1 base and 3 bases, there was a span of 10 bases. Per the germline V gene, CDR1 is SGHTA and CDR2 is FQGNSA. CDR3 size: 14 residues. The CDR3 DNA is TGTGCCAGCAGCTTAGTGGGGTCGCTCTACGAGCAGTACGTC. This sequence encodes CASSLVGSLYEQYV.

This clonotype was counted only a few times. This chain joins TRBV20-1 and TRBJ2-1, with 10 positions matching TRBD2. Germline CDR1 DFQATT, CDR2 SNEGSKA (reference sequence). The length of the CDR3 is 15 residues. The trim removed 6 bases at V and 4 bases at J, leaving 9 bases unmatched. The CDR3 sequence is CSANYGLAVYNEQFF. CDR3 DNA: TGCAGTGCGAATTACGGACTAGCGGTTTACAATGAGCAGTTCTTC.

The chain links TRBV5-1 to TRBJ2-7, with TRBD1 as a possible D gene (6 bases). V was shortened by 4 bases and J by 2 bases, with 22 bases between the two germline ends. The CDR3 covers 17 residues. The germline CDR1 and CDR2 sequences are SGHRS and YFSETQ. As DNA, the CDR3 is TGCGCCAGCAGCCACCAACCCGGGACGGGGACAACCTACGAGCAGTACGTC. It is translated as CASSHQPGTGTTYEQYV.

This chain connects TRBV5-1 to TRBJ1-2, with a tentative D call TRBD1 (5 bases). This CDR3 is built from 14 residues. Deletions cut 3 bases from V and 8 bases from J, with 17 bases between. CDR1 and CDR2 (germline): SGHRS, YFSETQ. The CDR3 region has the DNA TGCGCCAGCAGCTCGGGGCCAGCCGGAGAGGGCTACACCTTC. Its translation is CASSSGPAGEGYTF.

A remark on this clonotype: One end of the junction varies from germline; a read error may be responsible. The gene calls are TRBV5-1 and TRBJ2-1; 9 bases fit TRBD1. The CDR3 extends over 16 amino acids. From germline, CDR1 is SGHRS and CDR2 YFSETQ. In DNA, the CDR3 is TGCGCCAGCAGCAGTTCCGGGACAGGGAAATACAATGGGCAGTTCTTC. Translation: CASSSSGTGKYNGQFF.

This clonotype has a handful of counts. Here the CDR3 DNA reads TGCAGTGCTAGGAAAGAGGGGGATACGCAGTATTTT. As protein: CSARKEGDTQYF. The chain recombines TRBV20-1 with TRBJ2-3; D possibly uses TRBD1 or TRBD2 (5 bases each). The CDR3 contains 12 residues. Trimming removed 3 bases at V and 6 bases at J, with 10 bases between. Germline-derived CDR1 and CDR2 are DFQATT and SNEGSKA (reference sequence).

CDR3 DNA sequence: TGTGCCAGCGGTCAGAGCTCCTATAATTCACCCCTCCACTTT. Protein sequence: CASGQSSYNSPLHF. The chain recombines TRBV7-2 with TRBJ1-6; no definite D call. Trimming removed 8 bases from V and 0 bases from J, with 8 bases in between. The CDR3 has 14 amino acids. The germline CDR1 and CDR2 sequences are SGHTA and FQGNSA.

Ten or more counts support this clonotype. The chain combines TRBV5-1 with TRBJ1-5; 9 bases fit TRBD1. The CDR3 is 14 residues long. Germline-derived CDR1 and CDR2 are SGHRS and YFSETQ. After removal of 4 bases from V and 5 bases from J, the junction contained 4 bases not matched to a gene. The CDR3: CASSVGQGDQPQHF. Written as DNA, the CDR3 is TGCGCCAGCAGCGTGGGACAGGGAGATCAGCCCCAGCATTTT.